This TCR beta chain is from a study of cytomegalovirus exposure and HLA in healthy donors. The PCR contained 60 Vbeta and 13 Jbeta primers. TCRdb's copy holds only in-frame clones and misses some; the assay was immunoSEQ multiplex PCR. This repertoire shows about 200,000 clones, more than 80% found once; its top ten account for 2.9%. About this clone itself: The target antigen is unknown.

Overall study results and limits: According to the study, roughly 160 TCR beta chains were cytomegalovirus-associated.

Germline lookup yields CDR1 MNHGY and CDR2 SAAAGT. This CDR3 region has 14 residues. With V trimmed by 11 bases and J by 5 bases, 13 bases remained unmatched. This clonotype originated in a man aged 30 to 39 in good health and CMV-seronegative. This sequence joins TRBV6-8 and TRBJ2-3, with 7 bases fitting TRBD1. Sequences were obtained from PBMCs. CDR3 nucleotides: TGTGCCTCGGGCAGGGGGACCCGGGGAGATACGCAGTATTTT. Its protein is CASGRGTRGDTQYF.